This TCR beta chain was profiled in a study of cytomegalovirus exposure and HLA in healthy donors. General study points: Among TCR sequences, most were rare, though some public TCRs appeared in many donors.

PCR used 60 Vbeta primers and 13 Jbeta primers. TCRdb's table, derived via immunoSEQ multiplex PCR, lists solely in-frame clones and lacks some. Here the sample spans 75,000 to 95,000 clones, around 70% being singletons. This CDR3 spans 13 amino acids. V lost 2 bases, J lost 8 bases, and 3 bases stayed unmatched. CDR1 is LGHNA and CDR2 is YNFKEQ in the germline V gene. As for this clone: Its specificity is unknown.

Specimen: PBMCs. The sequence was collected from a man aged 50 to 59 in good health and CMV-seronegative. The chain joins TRBV4-2 to TRBJ1-1; 9 nucleotides line up with TRBD1. CDR3 nucleotide sequence: TGTGCCAGCAGCCAACAGGACAGGGGAGAAGCTTTCTTT. Translated, it gives CASSQQDRGEAFF.